The 10 T cell receptor beta chains given below trace back to one sample, sequenced in a study of T cell responses to AZD1222 COVID-19 vaccine. The table came from immunoSEQ multiplex PCR; TCRdb's copy has only in-frame clones and leaves some out. In the table there are roughly 110,000 clones, 90% of which are singletons. The sequenced sample was peripheral blood, obtained on day 0 of AZD1222 vaccination. The source is an adult in good health.

The chain joins TRBV27 to TRBJ1-5; perhaps TRBD1 as D (5 bases). Trimming shortened V by 6 bases and J by 2 bases, and 17 bases separated the two germline ends. Germline CDR1 MNHEY, CDR2 SMNVEV (reference sequence). The CDR3 length is 16 residues. The CDR3 region is CASSHSGGLGNQPQHF. DNA of the CDR3: TGTGCCAGCAGCCACTCGGGGGGATTAGGCAATCAGCCCCAGCATTTT.

CDR3 coding DNA: TGTGCCAGCTCAACCCGGGACACTTCCTACGAGCAGTACTTC. Translated: CASSTRDTSYEQYF. The chain couples TRBV18 to TRBJ2-7, with D maybe TRBD1 (6 bases). Germline V gene data show CDR1 as KGHSH and CDR2 as LQKENI. V lost 5 bases to trimming and J lost 1 base, with 12 bases between them. The CDR3 length is 14 residues.

The J gene is TRBJ1-1, the V gene TRBV5-1, with 11 nucleotides matching TRBD1. The germline gives CDR1 SGHRS, CDR2 YFSETQ. The ends lost 5 bases at V and 3 bases at J; junction bases unmatched: 6. The CDR3 totals 15 residues. CDR3 nucleotides: TGCGCCAGCAGGGATCCGGGACAGGGGGACACTGAAGCTTTCTTT. This gives the protein CASRDPGQGDTEAFF.

The genes are TRBV12-3 or TRBV12-4 and TRBJ1-1; D is uncertain. Trimming shortened V by 2 bases and J by 6 bases, and 7 bases separated the two germline ends. This CDR3 spans 12 amino acids. The CDR3 DNA reads TGTGCCAGCAGTTTACCGGGGTCTGAAGCTTTCTTT. Its translation: CASSLPGSEAFF.

Of note for this clone: Other DNA sequences of this sample code for an identical CDR3. The rearrangement uses TRBV27 and TRBJ2-7; no clear D. This CDR3 has 13 amino acids. V lost 2 bases to trimming and J lost 4 bases, with 9 bases between them. CDR1 is MNHEY, CDR2 SMNVEV, per germline (reference sequence). CDR3 in DNA: TGTGCCAGCAGTTTAGGGTCGATTTACGAGCAGTACTTC. It specifies CASSLGSIYEQYF.

This clone appeared a single time. This chain uses TRBV6-6 with TRBJ1-1; D not certain. V lost 4 bases and J 1 base, leaving 7 bases between the germline ends. Germline CDR1 and CDR2: MNHNY and SVGAGI (reference sequence). The CDR3 length is 13 residues. The CDR3 loop is CASSLYENTEAFF. The CDR3 nucleotides are TGTGCCAGCAGTTTATACGAGAACACTGAAGCTTTCTTT.

This sequence joins TRBV7-3 and TRBJ2-7, with D maybe TRBD2 (7 bases). V was shortened by 5 bases and J by 3 bases, with 14 bases between the two germline ends. Per the germline V gene, CDR1 is SGHTA and CDR2 is FQGTGA. The CDR3 totals 14 residues. The CDR3 here is CASSPIGGGYEQYF. The CDR3 DNA follows: TGTGCCAGCAGCCCAATAGGGGGGGGCTACGAGCAGTACTTC.

This clone was counted once. V gene TRBV7-6 combines with J gene TRBJ1-6; D is unresolved. CDR1 and CDR2 from the germline V gene are SGHVS and FNYEAQ. CDR3 length equals 14 residues. The V end was cut by 7 bases, the J end by 0 bases, with 7 bases between. CDR3 sequence: CASNWSSYNSPLHF. As DNA, the CDR3 is TGTGCCAGCAATTGGAGCTCCTATAATTCACCCCTCCACTTT.

This clone was picked up one time. The gene calls are TRBV28 and TRBJ1-6; 7 positions agree with TRBD1. The CDR3 is 14 residues long. The V gene's germline CDR1 is MDHEN and CDR2 SYDVKM. J gave up 8 bases and V 7 bases, and 8 bases lay outside the gene matches. The CDR3 DNA follows: TGTGCCAGCATCCCGGGACAGCAGTATTCACCCCTCCACTTT. It is translated as CASIPGQQYSPLHF.

The V call is TRBV4-3, the J call TRBJ2-2; D gene unclear. CDR1 is LGHNA and CDR2 is YSLEER in the germline V gene. Trimming removed 4 bases at V and 6 bases at J, with 15 bases between. This CDR3 is built from 15 residues. In DNA form, the CDR3 reads TGCGCCAGCAGCCGCAGAGGCACAACGTCCGGGGAGCTGTTTTTT. Residues: CASSRRGTTSGELFF.